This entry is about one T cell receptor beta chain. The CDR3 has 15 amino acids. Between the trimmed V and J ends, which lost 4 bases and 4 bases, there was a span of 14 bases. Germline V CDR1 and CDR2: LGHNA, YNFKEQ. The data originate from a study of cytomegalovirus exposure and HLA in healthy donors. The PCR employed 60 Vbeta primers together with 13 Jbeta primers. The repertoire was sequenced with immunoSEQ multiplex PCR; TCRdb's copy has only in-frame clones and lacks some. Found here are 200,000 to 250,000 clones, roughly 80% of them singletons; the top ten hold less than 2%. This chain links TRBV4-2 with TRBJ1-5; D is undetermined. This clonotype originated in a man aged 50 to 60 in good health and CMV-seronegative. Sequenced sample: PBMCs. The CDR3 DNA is TGTGCCAGCAGCCCAGCGGGCGGGTTAAATCAGCCCCAGCATTTT. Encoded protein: CASSPAGGLNQPQHF.